A single T cell receptor (beta chain) is shown here with its context. Its antigen is still unknown. No much larger clone is present one base from it, and per-base qualities are unavailable. The data belong to a study of blood T cell repertoires in COVID-19 (dated by TCRdb to the early 2020s). A note on the overall study: Samples covering the acute and convalescent phases of COVID-19 were provided by collaborators in the United States, Italy and Spain. The prospective study material was composed of cDNA or gDNA derived from T cells, B-cell-depleted T cells, or PBMCs. The dataset comprised deeply sampled blood TCRbeta repertoires from subjects exposed to, actively infected with, or recovered from COVID-19. The repertoires were released in a freely available public database meant as a resource for research on the immune response to SARS-CoV-2. The samples were drawn from the first 160 participants of the ongoing ImmuneRACE study and from some 1,300 subjects provided by 6 global collaborators. Nearly every sample came with metadata listing a de-identified subject ID, COVID-19 status, age in years and sex. Where available, HLA class I and class II types were taken from metadata supplied by the sample provider and were not determined by assay-based typing.

Overall study results and their limits: The amount of clinical and demographic metadata varied by source and participant and was provided uncurated.

TCRbeta CDR3 regions were amplified from genomic DNA by means of the immunoSEQ Assay, a bias-controlled multiplex PCR. The paper's data handling went like this. Within the assay, amplification of reference gene primers was used to estimate how many nucleated cells each sample contained. Sequence reads were collapsed and filtered to measure the absolute abundance of every unique TCRbeta CDR3 rearrangement. For each sample, productive Simpson clonality was calculated as the square root of Simpson's diversity index over productive rearrangements. This immuneACCESS table, as held by TCRdb, lists in-frame sequences with V and J called but not all clones. Of the missing ones, under half trace to an unresolved V gene in checked studies; the others have no known cause. V, J and clone size were drawn from that table, and D and trimming were deduced from the DNA. This sample has approximately 170,000 clones in its table, and approximately 90% of those were observed once. The ten largest make up approximately 2.1% of the sample.

A second Seattle source provided samples from volunteer blood donors who had recovered from COVID-19. Whole blood was collected in K2EDTA tubes by collaborating institutions according to the institutions' own protocols. For TCRbeta analysis, collaborators shipped samples in one of three forms: frozen whole blood, isolated PBMCs, or DNA extracted from either of those sample types. This clonotype was obtained from a man aged 50-59 years who had recovered from COVID-19. Material for sequencing was peripheral blood.

CDR3 protein: CASSPGTGSSGANVLTF. Read as DNA, the sequence is TGTGCCAGCAGTCCCGGGACAGGGTCATCTGGGGCCAACGTCCTGACTTTC. The chain employs TRBV2 and TRBJ2-6, and 9 bases in between align with TRBD1. Inclusive of the bounding cysteine and phenylalanine, the CDR3 is 17 residues long. The CDR3 DNA has 51 bases and is translated from base 1. CDR1 and CDR2 are drawn from the germline V gene: SNHLY, FYNNEI. Trimming removed 5 bases from V and 1 base from J; the gene matches leave 6 bases unexplained.